In its sample, the clone carrying this TCR beta chain was seen a few times. This sample is part of a study of T cells in Graves' hyperthyroidism and ophthalmopathy. TCR beta CDR3 regions were amplified from RNA transcripts. First-round RT-PCR of the TCR CDR3 relied on the HTBI primer set. TCRdb re-analysed the multiplex PCR reads in MiXCR, keeping a single row per CDR3 protein. The data contain approximately 400,000 distinct CDR3 sequences, around an eighth of them singletons. Germline-derived CDR1 and CDR2 are SGDLS and YYNGEE. The V end was cut by 2 bases, the J end by 4 bases, with 17 bases between. This CDR3 spans 16 amino acids.

Specimen: blood. This chain links TRBV9 with TRBJ2-3, with D perhaps being TRBD1 or TRBD2 (5 bases each). This TCR was recovered from a man in his fifties with Graves' ophthalmopathy. CDR3 bases: TGTGCCAGCAGCGTCTCGGGACGTTCTCCGTCAGATACGCAGTATTTT. Translated: CASSVSGRSPSDTQYF. The full variable domain, its missing parts supplied by reference TRBV9 and TRBJ2-3, is DSGVTQTPKHLITATGQRVTLRCSPRSGDLSVYWYQQSLDQGLQFLIQYYNGEERAKGNILERFSAQQFPDLHSELNLSSLELGDSALYFCASSVSGRSPSDTQYFGPGTRLTVL.